Many counts were recorded for the clone carrying this TCR beta chain. The germline gives CDR1 SNHLY, CDR2 FYNNEI. CDR3 length equals 15 residues. V lost 3 bases to trimming and J lost 5 bases, with 17 bases between them. This record belongs to a study of T cells in Graves' hyperthyroidism and ophthalmopathy. RNA transcripts served as the template for amplifying TCR beta CDR3 regions. RT-PCR in the first round (using the HTBI primer set) targeted the TCR CDR3. TCRdb reanalysed the multiplex PCR reads using MiXCR and keeps one entry per CDR3 protein. This sample carries around 350,000 distinct CDR3 sequences, approximately 13% of them seen once, and the ten largest clones take 9.2%. The study excluded patients with uncontrolled infection, other autoimmune disease, pregnancy or lactation.

The chain has TRBV2 and TRBJ2-7; either TRBD1 or TRBD2 may fit D (5 bases each). The specimen was blood. This TCR was sampled from a woman aged 18-35 years with Graves' hyperthyroidism. CDR3 bases: TGTGCCAGCAGTGACTTGGTTAAAGGGACCCACGAGCAGTACTTC. Translation gives CASSDLVKGTHEQYF.